The present T cell receptor (beta chain) was sequenced within a study of blood T cell repertoires in COVID-19 (dated by TCRdb to 2020 to 2022). A note on the overall study: The collaborator samples originated in the United States, Italy and Spain and spanned the acute and convalescent phases of COVID-19. The material from the prospective study consisted of cDNA or gDNA derived from T cells, B-cell-depleted T cells, or PBMCs. Deeply sampled blood TCRbeta repertoires from subjects exposed to, actively infected with, or recovered from COVID-19 were included in the dataset. The repertoires were released in a freely available public database intended as a resource for research on the immune response to SARS-CoV-2. The samples were drawn from the first 160 participants of the ongoing ImmuneRACE study and from over 950 subjects provided by 6 global collaborators. Nearly every sample came with metadata listing a de-identified subject ID, COVID-19 status, age in years and sex. Where available, HLA class I and class II types were obtained from metadata supplied by the sample provider rather than from assay-based typing.

TCRbeta CDR3 regions were amplified from genomic DNA using the immunoSEQ Assay, a bias-controlled multiplex PCR. Per the authors' processing: Within the assay, amplification of reference gene primers was used to estimate how many nucleated cells each sample contained. To quantify the absolute abundance of each unique TCRbeta CDR3 rearrangement, sequence reads were collapsed and filtered. For each sample, productive Simpson clonality was calculated as the square root of Simpson's diversity index across productive rearrangements. Sourced from immuneACCESS, this table was stored by TCRdb with only in-frame sequences that have V and J called. A share of the clones is absent; for the studies checked, an unresolved V gene accounts for under half, and the remainder has no known explanation. The V and J calls and clone size come from that table; D and trimming were worked out from the DNA. A total of about 220,000 clones appear in this sample, roughly nine tenths of them only once. 1.9% of the sample rests with the top ten.

The junction carries 11 bases between V and J, which are trimmed by 0 bases and 4 bases respectively. The CDR3 numbers 15 residues from cysteine through phenylalanine. Only the CDR3 DNA stays, 45 bases, in frame from base 1. The germline V gene (reference sequence) supplies CDR1 SGHNT and CDR2 YYREEE. Concerning this clone: The antigen it binds to is not known. No clone much larger than this one lies a single base away; base qualities are absent.

The collaborating institutions used their own protocols to collect whole blood in K2EDTA tubes. Collaborator samples were shipped for TCRbeta analysis as frozen whole blood, isolated PBMCs, or DNA extracted from either sample type. Broad study findings and their caveats: Clinical and demographic metadata were provided uncurated, with the amount varying by source and participant.

The TCR originated in a man aged 35-49 years with active or convalescent COVID-19. Recombination linked TRBV5-4 to TRBJ1-3; the D gene lacks a confident call. Sequencing input: peripheral blood. The sequenced DNA: TGTGCCAGCAGCTTGGATGGGGTAGCGGGAAACACCATATATTTT. The translation is CASSLDGVAGNTIYF. Reference TRBV5-4 and TRBJ1-3 genes cover what lies past the CDR3, so the full variable domain is ETGVTQSPTHLIKTRGQQVTLRCSSQSGHNTVSWYQQALGQGPQFIFQYYREEENGRGNFPPRFSGLQFPNYSSELNVNALELDDSALYLCASSLDGVAGNTIYFGEGSWLTVV.